This passage covers 3 T cell receptor beta chains from one sample sequenced in a study of cytomegalovirus exposure and HLA in healthy donors (dated by TCRdb to about 2017). Receptor amplification or capture employed the immunoSEQ multiplex PCR assay. A mixture of 60 forward primers for TCR Vbeta segments and 13 reverse primers for TCR Jbeta segments was used in the multiplex PCR. Drawn from immuneACCESS, this table holds only the in-frame rearrangements with V and J called that TCRdb kept. Clones are partly lost; checked studies trace under half to an unresolved V gene and leave the rest unexplained. This sample's table contains 150,000 to 200,000 clones. 1% to 1.5% of the sample rests with the top ten. Material: PBMCs. The source of these receptors is a woman aged 60-70 years in good health and CMV-seronegative.

CDR3 coding DNA: TGTGCCAGCAGTGTACTACACGAGACCCAGTACTTC. Amino acid sequence: CASSVLHETQYF. V usage is TRBV6-1 and J usage is TRBJ2-5; D is ambiguous. Germline V gene data show CDR1 as MNHNS and CDR2 as SASEGT. The CDR3 sequence is 12 residues long. The V gene lost 4 bases and the J gene lost 5 bases, with 8 bases spanning the gap.

This chain uses TRBV7-6 with TRBJ2-3, with 14 bases identical to TRBD2. The length of the CDR3 is 18 residues. V shed 4 bases and J 3 bases; nucleotides not matched to a gene: 9. Germline V lookup: CDR1 SGHVS, CDR2 FNYEAQ. In nucleotides, the CDR3 is TGTGCCAGCAGCTCCTTCGGGACTAGCGGGAGTGTTACAGATACGCAGTATTTT. As protein: CASSSFGTSGSVTDTQYF. Full variable domain (outside the CDR3, taken from reference TRBV7-6 and TRBJ2-3): GAGVSQSPRYKVTKRGQDVALRCDPISGHVSLYWYRQALGQGPEFLTYFNYEAQQDKSGLPNDRFSAERPEGSISTLTIQRTEQRDSAMYRCASSSFGTSGSVTDTQYFGPGTRLTVL.

The rearrangement joins TRBV6-5 to TRBJ2-3; 9 nucleotides agree with TRBD1. The germline CDR1 and CDR2 sequences are MNHEY and SVGAGI. The CDR3 is made up of 14 amino acids. The J segment lost 8 bases and the V segment lost 9 bases, leaving 12 bases of the junction unmatched. CDR3 sequence: CASQRDRVTVTQYF. CDR3 DNA sequence: TGTGCCAGTCAACGGGACAGGGTCACTGTTACGCAGTATTTT.